These 28 T cell receptor beta chains share one sample of origin, sequenced in a study of shared clonotypes between healthy human individuals. TCRdb keeps only in-frame clones here, not all; method: immunoSEQ multiplex PCR. The sample holds under 600,000 clones, approximately 97% seen once. Material: naive CD4+ T cells sorted from blood. This sample's subset: CD45RA+ positively selected. These receptors were taken from a woman aged 30 to 39 in good health.

The CDR3 is CASRDINNEQFF. CDR3 in DNA: TGTGCCAGCCGGGACATAAACAATGAGCAGTTCTTC. V usage is TRBV6-6 and J usage is TRBJ2-1, with D possibly being TRBD1 (6 bases). CDR3 size: 12 residues. Germline assignment: CDR1 MNHNY and CDR2 SVGAGI (reference sequence). Trimming stripped 8 bases from V and 5 bases from J, with 10 bases between.

The J gene is TRBJ1-1, the V gene TRBV15; tentative D call: TRBD1 (5 bases). V was pared by 1 base and J by 4 bases, with 10 bases between. Per the germline V gene, CDR1 is LNHNV and CDR2 is YYDKDF (reference sequence). This CDR3 is built from 14 residues. The CDR3 loop reads CATSRVEGFTEAFF. The CDR3 bases are TGTGCCACCAGCAGAGTAGAGGGGTTCACTGAAGCTTTCTTT.

The chain joins TRBV11-1 to TRBJ2-7; 9 bases are a match to TRBD1. CDR1 SGHAT and CDR2 FQDESV come from the germline V gene (reference sequence). CDR3 size: 14 residues. V lost 5 bases, J lost 5 bases, and 7 bases stayed unmatched. DNA of the CDR3: TGTGCCAGCAGCGCACCCGGGACAGGGAACGAGCAGTACTTC. Its protein product is CASSAPGTGNEQYF.

The chain combines TRBV4-1 with TRBJ2-2; 7 positions agree with TRBD2. J gave up 5 bases and V 1 base, and 7 bases lay outside the gene matches. Germline V lookup: CDR1 MGHRA, CDR2 YSYEKL. This CDR3 comprises 16 residues. The chain's CDR3 is CASSQAGGGRTGELFF. The CDR3, as DNA: TGCGCCAGCAGCCAAGCCGGGGGAGGGAGGACCGGGGAGCTGTTTTTT.

The chain uses TRBV28 and TRBJ2-2; TRBD2 aligns across 8 bases. V was pared by 5 bases and J by 4 bases, with 12 bases of the junction left unmatched. Germline CDR1 reads MDHEN; CDR2 reads SYDVKM. CDR3 length: 17 amino acids. CDR3 in DNA: TGTGCCAGCAGTCCGCCGGGGGGGAGCGGGAGCACCGGGGAGCTGTTTTTT. This translates into CASSPPGGSGSTGELFF.

The chain combines TRBV10-3 with TRBJ2-5, with 10 bases lining up with TRBD1. Trimming at V came to 8 bases and at J to 1 base, leaving 7 bases not matched to a gene. Looked up from germline, CDR1 is ENHRY and CDR2 is SYGVKD. This CDR3 is 15 amino acids long. The CDR3 sequence is CAIGRTGGSQETQYF. CDR3 sequence (DNA): TGTGCCATCGGGAGGACAGGGGGTAGCCAAGAGACCCAGTACTTC.

The chain combines TRBV14 with TRBJ2-7; TRBD1 or TRBD2 may be the D gene (5 bases each). Germline lookup yields CDR1 SGHDN and CDR2 FVKESK. V was shortened by 1 base and J by 0 bases, with 13 bases between the two germline ends. There are 16 residues in the CDR3. The CDR3 reads CASSQGSPGLSYEQYF. CDR3 in DNA: TGTGCCAGCAGCCAAGGATCCCCGGGGCTCTCCTACGAGCAGTACTTC.

The chain combines TRBV27 with TRBJ2-5; the D gene is possibly TRBD2 (5 bases). Germline V lookup: CDR1 MNHEY, CDR2 SMNVEV (reference sequence). V shed 6 bases and J shed 5 bases, with 10 bases lying between them. The CDR3 runs to 12 residues. CDR3 in DNA: TGTGCCAGCAGGGCCACGGGGGAGACCCAGTACTTC. This encodes CASRATGETQYF.

The chain recombines TRBV19 with TRBJ1-2, with D perhaps matching TRBD1 (5 bases). With 4 bases removed from V and 4 bases from J, the gap between germline ends came to 16 bases. Germline-derived CDR1 and CDR2 are LNHDA and SQIVND (reference sequence). This CDR3 has 15 amino acids. This chain's CDR3 is CASSTDRLWGYGYTF. The CDR3 DNA reads TGTGCCAGTAGTACAGACAGATTGTGGGGCTATGGCTACACCTTC.

This clone appeared once. The chain employs TRBV9 and TRBJ1-1; no definite D call. The germline V gene has CDR1 SGDLS and CDR2 YYNGEE. This CDR3 region has 12 residues. V was trimmed by 4 bases and J by 6 bases, leaving 10 bases between them. The CDR3 nucleotides are TGTGCCAGCAGCCGAACCGAGCCTGAAGCTTTCTTT. Its protein product is CASSRTEPEAFF.

The chain uses TRBV28 and TRBJ2-1, with no clear D. V was shortened by 5 bases and J by 6 bases, with 5 bases between the two germline ends. The CDR3 has 11 amino acids. The germline gives CDR1 MDHEN, CDR2 SYDVKM. CDR3 sequence reads: CASSPLNEQFF. The CDR3 DNA sequence: TGTGCCAGCAGTCCCCTCAATGAGCAGTTCTTC.

The chain has TRBV19 and TRBJ2-7; tentative D call: TRBD1 (5 bases). The CDR3 is 16 residues long. With 3 bases removed from V and 2 bases from J, the gap between germline ends came to 17 bases. Germline-derived CDR1 and CDR2 are LNHDA and SQIVND (reference sequence). The CDR3 sequence is CASSMNHRQTTYEQYF. DNA for the CDR3: TGTGCCAGTAGTATGAATCACCGACAGACCACCTACGAGCAGTACTTC.

This rearrangement joins TRBV29-1 to TRBJ1-1; D is possibly TRBD1 (5 bases). The germline V gene has CDR1 SQVTM and CDR2 ANQGSEA. This CDR3 region has 12 residues. V lost 4 bases to trimming and J lost 5 bases, with 11 bases between them. The CDR3 sequence: CSVGTIVTEAFF. In DNA, the CDR3 is TGCAGCGTTGGGACAATAGTGACTGAAGCTTTCTTT.

About this clone itself: Distinct nucleotide sequences in the sample also encode this CDR3. The chain employs TRBV7-9 and TRBJ1-5, with D uncertain. This CDR3 is 13 amino acids long. The V and J ends lost 5 bases and 2 bases respectively, with 7 bases between them. Germline CDR1 SEHNR, CDR2 FQNEAQ (reference sequence). The CDR3 reads CASSQDGNQPQHF. The CDR3 DNA is TGTGCCAGCAGCCAAGATGGCAATCAGCCCCAGCATTTT.

The gene calls are TRBV2 and TRBJ2-7, with 14 bases matching TRBD2. CDR3 size: 17 residues. V was clipped by 5 bases and J by 1 base; unmatched bases: 7. Germline assignment: CDR1 SNHLY and CDR2 FYNNEI. CDR3 sequence (DNA): TGTGCCAGCAGTCGAGGGACTAGCGGGAGTGTATCCTACGAGCAGTACTTC. Translating gives CASSRGTSGSVSYEQYF.

This chain uses TRBV7-8 with TRBJ2-3, with D uncertain. V was pared by 2 bases and J by 0 bases, with 15 bases between. CDR1 is SGHVS, CDR2 FQNEAQ, per germline. The CDR3 runs 17 residues. CDR3 in amino acids: CASSLLIMGSSTDTQYF. DNA of the CDR3: TGTGCCAGCAGCTTACTGATAATGGGCAGTAGCACAGATACGCAGTATTTT. The full variable domain, its missing parts supplied by reference TRBV7-8 and TRBJ2-3, is GAGVSQSPRYKVAKRGQDVALRCDPISGHVSLFWYQQALGQGPEFLTYFQNEAQLDKSGLPSDRFFAERPEGSVSTLKIQRTQQEDSAVYLCASSLLIMGSSTDTQYFGPGTRLTVL.

J is TRBJ2-7 and V is TRBV6-6; 8 bases agree with TRBD2. From germline, CDR1 is MNHNY and CDR2 SVGAGI (reference sequence). The J segment lost 5 bases and the V segment lost 5 bases, leaving 11 bases of the junction unmatched. This CDR3 has 15 amino acids. The CDR3 protein is CASSLAGTSIHEQYF. CDR3 DNA: TGTGCCAGCAGTCTAGCCGGGACTAGTATCCACGAGCAGTACTTC.

The rearrangement links TRBV28 to TRBJ2-3; 11 bases agree with TRBD2. Germline V CDR1 and CDR2: MDHEN, SYDVKM. J was trimmed by 6 bases and V by 5 bases; bases with no gene match: 7. This CDR3 region has 15 residues. The CDR3 DNA sequence: TGTGCCAGCAGTACCCGACTAGCGGGAAGCGATACGCAGTATTTT. It translates to CASSTRLAGSDTQYF.

The chain employs TRBV5-1 and TRBJ2-7, with D unresolved. The length of the CDR3 is 13 residues. Trimming took off 3 bases at V and 3 bases at J, with 10 bases between the two ends. Per germline, CDR1 SGHRS and CDR2 YFSETQ. This CDR3 is CASSSRQDYEQYF. CDR3 bases: TGCGCCAGCAGCTCGAGACAAGACTACGAGCAGTACTTC.

This clone occurred once. The DNA of the CDR3 is TGTGCCAGCAGTTTAGCAGGAAATGAGCAGTTCTTC. Protein sequence: CASSLAGNEQFF. This chain links TRBV28 with TRBJ2-1, with no clear D. With 2 bases removed from V and 7 bases from J, the gap between germline ends came to 6 bases. The CDR3 runs 12 residues. Germline loops: CDR1 MDHEN, CDR2 SYDVKM. The whole variable domain, filled in from reference TRBV28 and TRBJ2-1, reads DVKVTQSSRYLVKRTGEKVFLECVQDMDHENMFWYRQDPGLGLRLIYFSYDVKMKEKGDIPEGYSVSREKKERFSLILESASTNQTSMYLCASSLAGNEQFFGPGTRLTVL.

This chain uses TRBV5-1 with TRBJ2-1; tentatively, D is TRBD2 (7 bases). This CDR3 is 14 amino acids long. CDR1 and CDR2 from the germline V gene are SGHRS and YFSETQ. With 4 bases removed from V and 12 bases from J, the gap between germline ends came to 20 bases. CDR3 DNA: TGCGCCAGCAGCCCGGGGGGCCGGCTCGTAGGGCAGTTCTTC. This gives the protein CASSPGGRLVGQFF.

This clone was recorded only once. V gene TRBV19 combines with J gene TRBJ1-1; D unclear. V was pared by 7 bases and J by 3 bases, with 18 bases between. Germline V gene sequence: CDR1 LNHDA, CDR2 SQIVND (reference sequence). The CDR3 totals 15 residues. The CDR3 protein is CASTYSRWEDTEAFF. CDR3 in DNA: TGTGCCAGTACCTACTCGCGGTGGGAGGACACTGAAGCTTTCTTT.

The V gene is TRBV18, the J gene TRBJ1-5; unclear D gene. Germline CDR1 reads KGHSH; CDR2 reads LQKENI. The V gene lost 3 bases and the J gene lost 9 bases, with 15 bases spanning the gap. This CDR3 is built from 14 residues. CDR3 in DNA: TGTGCCAGCTCACCCGCTGAGGTCCCGATGCCCCAGCATTTT. It codes for CASSPAEVPMPQHF.

This sequence joins TRBV15 and TRBJ2-2; D ambiguous. Germline V gene sequence: CDR1 LNHNV, CDR2 YYDKDF (reference sequence). The CDR3 totals 14 residues. V shed 0 bases and J shed 3 bases, with 5 bases lying between them. CDR3: CATSRDLHTGELFF. CDR3 in DNA: TGTGCCACCAGCAGAGATTTGCACACCGGGGAGCTGTTTTTT.

The chain uses TRBV7-9 and TRBJ2-7, with 10 nucleotides matching TRBD2. CDR3 size: 15 residues. V trimming: 3 bases; J trimming: 6 bases; junction bases outside the gene matches: 8. The germline V gene has CDR1 SEHNR and CDR2 FQNEAQ (reference sequence). CDR3 region: CASSFGSGRLGEQYF. CDR3 bases: TGTGCCAGCAGCTTCGGTAGCGGGAGGCTTGGCGAGCAGTACTTC.

The chain employs TRBV5-6 and TRBJ1-3; possible D gene TRBD1, 6 bases. Per germline, CDR1 SGHDT and CDR2 YYEEEE. With 4 bases removed from V and 0 bases from J, the gap between germline ends came to 17 bases. The CDR3 consists of 17 residues. The CDR3 sequence: CASSATVQGHSGNTIYF. CDR3 coding DNA: TGTGCCAGCAGCGCGACGGTACAGGGCCACTCTGGAAACACCATATATTTT.

The chain couples TRBV9 to TRBJ2-1, with D hard to call. This CDR3 has 14 amino acids. Germline assignment: CDR1 SGDLS and CDR2 YYNGEE. V shed 4 bases and J shed 6 bases, with 14 bases lying between them. In nucleotides, the CDR3 is TGTGCCAGCAGCAAACGCCCAGCCACCAATGAGCAGTTCTTC. Translating gives CASSKRPATNEQFF.

The V call is TRBV5-1, the J call TRBJ2-5; 7 bases map to TRBD1. The J call could be wrong; TRBJ2-7 is a better fit for the DNA end. The CDR3 loop spans 14 amino acids. Germline CDR1 and CDR2: SGHRS and YFSETQ. CDR3 DNA sequence: TGCGCCAGCAGCTTACAGGGGTTAGAGTACGAGCAGTACTTC. As protein: CASSLQGLEYEQYF.